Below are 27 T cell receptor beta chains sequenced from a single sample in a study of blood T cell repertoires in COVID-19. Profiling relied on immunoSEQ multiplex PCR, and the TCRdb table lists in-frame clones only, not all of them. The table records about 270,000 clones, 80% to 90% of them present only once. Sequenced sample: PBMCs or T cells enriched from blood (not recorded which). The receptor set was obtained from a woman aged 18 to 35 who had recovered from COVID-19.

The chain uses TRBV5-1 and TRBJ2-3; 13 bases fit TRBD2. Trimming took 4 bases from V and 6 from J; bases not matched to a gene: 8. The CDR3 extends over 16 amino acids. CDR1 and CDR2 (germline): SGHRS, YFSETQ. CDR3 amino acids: CASSQRTSGGGDTQYF. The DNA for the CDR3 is TGCGCCAGCAGCCAACGGACTAGCGGGGGTGGGGATACGCAGTATTTT.

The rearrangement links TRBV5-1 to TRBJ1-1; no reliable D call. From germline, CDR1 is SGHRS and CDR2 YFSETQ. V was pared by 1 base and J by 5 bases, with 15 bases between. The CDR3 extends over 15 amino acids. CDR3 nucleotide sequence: TGCGCCAGCAGCTTGAGTGCGGGAGAGAGGACTGAAGCTTTCTTT. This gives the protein CASSLSAGERTEAFF.

CDR3 DNA: TGTGCCAGCAGCCCGAGGACAGGGAACGAGCAGTACTTC. The encoded protein is CASSPRTGNEQYF. V usage is TRBV9 and J usage is TRBJ2-7; 8 positions agree with TRBD1. This CDR3 has 13 amino acids. With 4 bases clipped from V and 5 bases from J, the junction kept 5 bases outside the gene matches. Germline V gene sequence: CDR1 SGDLS, CDR2 YYNGEE.

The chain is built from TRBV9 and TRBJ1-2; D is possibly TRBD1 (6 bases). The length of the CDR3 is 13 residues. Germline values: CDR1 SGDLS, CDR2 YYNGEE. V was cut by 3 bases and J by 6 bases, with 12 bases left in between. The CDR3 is CASSGTGHHGYTF. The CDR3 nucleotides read TGTGCCAGCAGCGGAACGGGACATCATGGCTACACCTTC. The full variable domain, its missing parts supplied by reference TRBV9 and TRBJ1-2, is DSGVTQTPKHLITATGQRVTLRCSPRSGDLSVYWYQQSLDQGLQFLIQYYNGEERAKGNILERFSAQQFPDLHSELNLSSLELGDSALYFCASSGTGHHGYTFGSGTRLTVV.

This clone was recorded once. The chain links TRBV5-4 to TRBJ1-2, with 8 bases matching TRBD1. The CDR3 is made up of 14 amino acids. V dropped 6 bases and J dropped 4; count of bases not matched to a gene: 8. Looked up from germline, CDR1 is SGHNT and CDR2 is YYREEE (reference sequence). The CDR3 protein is CASNRPGTGYGYTF. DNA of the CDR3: TGTGCCAGCAACAGGCCCGGGACAGGCTATGGCTACACCTTC.

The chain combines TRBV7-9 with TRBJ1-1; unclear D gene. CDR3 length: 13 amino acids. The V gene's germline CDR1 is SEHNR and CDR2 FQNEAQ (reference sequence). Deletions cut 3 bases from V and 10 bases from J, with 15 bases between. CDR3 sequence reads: CASSFFTRSAAFF. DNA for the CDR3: TGTGCCAGCAGCTTCTTCACAAGGAGTGCAGCTTTCTTT.

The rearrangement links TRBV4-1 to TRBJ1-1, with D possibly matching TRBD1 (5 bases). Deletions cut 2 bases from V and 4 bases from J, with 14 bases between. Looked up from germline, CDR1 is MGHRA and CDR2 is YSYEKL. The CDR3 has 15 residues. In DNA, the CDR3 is TGCGCCAGCAGCCAACCGGACACCCTCTTCACTGAAGCTTTCTTT. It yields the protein CASSQPDTLFTEAFF.

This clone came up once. The chain's CDR3 is CASSEKVQETQYF. For the CDR3, the DNA is TGTGCCAGCAGCGAGAAAGTGCAAGAGACCCAGTACTTC. The rearrangement joins TRBV5-4 to TRBJ2-5; D ambiguous. From germline, CDR1 is SGHNT and CDR2 YYREEE (reference sequence). This CDR3 comprises 13 residues. V shed 4 bases and J shed 2 bases, with 9 bases lying between them. Full variable domain (outside the CDR3, taken from reference TRBV5-4 and TRBJ2-5): ETGVTQSPTHLIKTRGQQVTLRCSSQSGHNTVSWYQQALGQGPQFIFQYYREEENGRGNFPPRFSGLQFPNYSSELNVNALELDDSALYLCASSEKVQETQYFGPGTRLLVL.

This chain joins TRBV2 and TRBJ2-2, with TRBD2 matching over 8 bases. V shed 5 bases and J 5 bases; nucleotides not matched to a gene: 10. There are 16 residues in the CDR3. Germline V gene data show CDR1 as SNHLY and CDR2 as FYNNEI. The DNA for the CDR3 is TGTGCCAGCAGTCGGGAGGGGCCTACGTGGACCGGGGAGCTGTTTTTT. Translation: CASSREGPTWTGELFF.

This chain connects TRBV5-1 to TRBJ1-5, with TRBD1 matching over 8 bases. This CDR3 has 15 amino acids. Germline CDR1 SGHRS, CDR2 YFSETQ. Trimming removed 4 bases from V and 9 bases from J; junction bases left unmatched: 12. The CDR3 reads CASSPGTGANGPQHF. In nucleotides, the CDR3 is TGCGCCAGCAGCCCGGGGACAGGTGCTAATGGGCCCCAGCATTTT.

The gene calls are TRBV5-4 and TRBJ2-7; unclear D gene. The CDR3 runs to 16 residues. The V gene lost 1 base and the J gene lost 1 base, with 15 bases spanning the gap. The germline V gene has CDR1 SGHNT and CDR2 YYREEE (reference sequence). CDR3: CASSLLPPAHSYEQYF. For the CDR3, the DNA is TGTGCCAGCAGCTTGCTGCCCCCAGCGCATTCCTACGAGCAGTACTTC.

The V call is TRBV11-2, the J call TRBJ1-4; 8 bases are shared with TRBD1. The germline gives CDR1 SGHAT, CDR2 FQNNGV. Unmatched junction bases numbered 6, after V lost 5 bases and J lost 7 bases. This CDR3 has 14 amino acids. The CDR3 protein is CASSLGQGGEKLFF. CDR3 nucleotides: TGTGCCAGCAGCCTAGGACAGGGAGGTGAAAAACTGTTTTTT.

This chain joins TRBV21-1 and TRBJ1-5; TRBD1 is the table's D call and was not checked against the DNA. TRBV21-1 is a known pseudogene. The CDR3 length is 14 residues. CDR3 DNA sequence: TGTGCCAGCTACACGGGACAGCAAAATCAGCCCCAGCATTTT. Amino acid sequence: CASYTGQQNQPQHF.

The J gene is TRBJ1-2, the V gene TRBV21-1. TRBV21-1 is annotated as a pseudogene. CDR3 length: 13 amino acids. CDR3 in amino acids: CASGEYTGYGYTF. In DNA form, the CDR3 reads TGTGCCAGCGGGGAGTATACGGGGTATGGCTACACCTTC.

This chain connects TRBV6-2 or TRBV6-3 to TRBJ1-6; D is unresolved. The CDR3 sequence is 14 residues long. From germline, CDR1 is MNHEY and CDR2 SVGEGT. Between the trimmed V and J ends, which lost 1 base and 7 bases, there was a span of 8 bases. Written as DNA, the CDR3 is TGTGCCAGCAGTTACTTAACGGGAAATTCACCCCTCCACTTT. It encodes CASSYLTGNSPLHF.

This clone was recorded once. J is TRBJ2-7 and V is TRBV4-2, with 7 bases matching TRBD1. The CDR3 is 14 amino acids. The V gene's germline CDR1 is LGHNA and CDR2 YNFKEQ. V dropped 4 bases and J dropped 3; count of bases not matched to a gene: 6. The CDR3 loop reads CASSRSRDSYEQYF. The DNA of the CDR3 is TGTGCCAGCAGCCGCTCTAGGGACAGCTACGAGCAGTACTTC.

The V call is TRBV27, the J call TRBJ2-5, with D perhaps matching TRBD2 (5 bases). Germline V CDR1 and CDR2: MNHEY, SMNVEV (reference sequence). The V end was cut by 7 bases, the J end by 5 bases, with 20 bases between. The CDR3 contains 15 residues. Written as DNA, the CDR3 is TGTGCCAGCATCTCCCTGACTGGGAGTCGGGAGACCCAGTACTTC. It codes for CASISLTGSRETQYF.

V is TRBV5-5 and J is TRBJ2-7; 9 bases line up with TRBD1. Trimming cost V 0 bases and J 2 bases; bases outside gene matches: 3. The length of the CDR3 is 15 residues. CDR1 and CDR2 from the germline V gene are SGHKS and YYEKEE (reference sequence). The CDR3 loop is CASSLDRGLTYEQYF. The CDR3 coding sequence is TGTGCCAGCAGCTTGGACAGGGGGCTGACCTACGAGCAGTACTTC.

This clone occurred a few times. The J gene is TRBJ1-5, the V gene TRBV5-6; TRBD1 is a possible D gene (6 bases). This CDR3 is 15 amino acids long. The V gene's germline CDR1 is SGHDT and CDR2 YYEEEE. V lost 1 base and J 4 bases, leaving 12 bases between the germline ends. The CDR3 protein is CASSLRGASNQPQHF. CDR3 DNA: TGTGCCAGCAGCTTGCGGGGGGCATCGAATCAGCCCCAGCATTTT.

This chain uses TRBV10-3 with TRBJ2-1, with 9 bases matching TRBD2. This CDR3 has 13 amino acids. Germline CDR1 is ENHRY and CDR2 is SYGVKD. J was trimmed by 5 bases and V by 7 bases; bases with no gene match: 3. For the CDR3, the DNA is TGTGCCATCACAGGCGGGGGGGACAATGAGCAGTTCTTC. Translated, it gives CAITGGGDNEQFF.

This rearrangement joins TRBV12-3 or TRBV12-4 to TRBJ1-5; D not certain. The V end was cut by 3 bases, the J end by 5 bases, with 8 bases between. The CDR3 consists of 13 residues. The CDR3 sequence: CASSLMRDQPQHF. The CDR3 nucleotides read TGTGCCAGCAGTTTGATGAGAGATCAGCCCCAGCATTTT.

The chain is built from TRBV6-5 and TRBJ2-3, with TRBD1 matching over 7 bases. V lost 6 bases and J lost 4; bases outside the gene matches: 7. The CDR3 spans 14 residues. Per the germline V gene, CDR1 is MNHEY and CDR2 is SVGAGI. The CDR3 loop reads CASRTGLMADTQYF. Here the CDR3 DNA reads TGTGCCAGCAGGACAGGGCTGATGGCAGATACGCAGTATTTT.

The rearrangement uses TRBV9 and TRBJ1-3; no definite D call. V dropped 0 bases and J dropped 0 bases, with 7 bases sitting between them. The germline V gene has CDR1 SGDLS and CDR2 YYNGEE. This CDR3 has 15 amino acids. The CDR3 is CASSVGQNSGNTIYF. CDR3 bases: TGTGCCAGCAGCGTAGGCCAGAACTCTGGAAACACCATATATTTT.

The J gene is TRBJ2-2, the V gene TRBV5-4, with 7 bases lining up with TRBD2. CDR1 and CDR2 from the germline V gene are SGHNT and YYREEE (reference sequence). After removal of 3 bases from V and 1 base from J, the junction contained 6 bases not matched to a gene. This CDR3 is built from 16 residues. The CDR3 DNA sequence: TGTGCCAGCAGCTCCTCAGCGGGGATGAACACCGGGGAGCTGTTTTTT. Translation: CASSSSAGMNTGELFF.

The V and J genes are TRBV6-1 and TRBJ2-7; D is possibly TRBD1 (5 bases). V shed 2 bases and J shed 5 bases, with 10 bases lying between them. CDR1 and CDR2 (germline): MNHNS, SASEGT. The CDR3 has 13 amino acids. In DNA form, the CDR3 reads TGTGCCAGCAGTGAACACAGGACCCACGAGCAGTACTTC. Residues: CASSEHRTHEQYF.

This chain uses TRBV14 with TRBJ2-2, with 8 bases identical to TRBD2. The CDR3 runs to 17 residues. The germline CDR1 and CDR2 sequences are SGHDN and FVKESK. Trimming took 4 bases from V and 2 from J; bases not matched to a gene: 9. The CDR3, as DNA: TGTGCCAGCAGCCCAGGGAGCGGGGGAGTAAACACCGGGGAGCTGTTTTTT. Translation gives CASSPGSGGVNTGELFF. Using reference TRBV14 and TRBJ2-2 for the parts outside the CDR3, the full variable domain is EAGVTQFPSHSVIEKGQTVTLRCDPISGHDNLYWYRRVMGKEIKFLLHFVKESKQDESGMPNNRFLAERTGGTYSTLKVQPAELEDSGVYFCASSPGSGGVNTGELFFGEGSRLTVL.

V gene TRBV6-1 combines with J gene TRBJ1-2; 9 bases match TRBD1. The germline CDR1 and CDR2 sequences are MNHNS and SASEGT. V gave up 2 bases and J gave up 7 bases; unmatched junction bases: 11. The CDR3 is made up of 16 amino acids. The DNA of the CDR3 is TGTGCCAGCAGTGAATTGGTCGTACAGGGGGCACGTGGCTACACCTTC. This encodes CASSELVVQGARGYTF.